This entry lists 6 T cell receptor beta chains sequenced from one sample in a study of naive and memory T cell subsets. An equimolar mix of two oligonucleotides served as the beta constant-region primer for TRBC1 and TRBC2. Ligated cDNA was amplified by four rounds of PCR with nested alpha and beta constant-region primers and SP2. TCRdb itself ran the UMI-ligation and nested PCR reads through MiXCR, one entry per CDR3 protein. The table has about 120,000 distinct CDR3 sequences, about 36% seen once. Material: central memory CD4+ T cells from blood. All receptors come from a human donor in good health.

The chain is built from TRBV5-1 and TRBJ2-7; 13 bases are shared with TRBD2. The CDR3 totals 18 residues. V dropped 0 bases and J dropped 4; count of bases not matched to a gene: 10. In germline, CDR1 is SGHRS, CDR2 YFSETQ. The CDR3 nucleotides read TGCGCCAGCAGCTTGGACGCGACTAGCGGGAGGTGGAAGTACGAGCAGTACTTC. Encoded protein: CASSLDATSGRWKYEQYF.

The CDR3: CASSPWQGSQETQYF. The DNA of the CDR3 is TGTGCCAGCTCACCATGGCAGGGTAGCCAAGAGACCCAGTACTTC. The chain couples TRBV18 to TRBJ2-5; D may be TRBD1 (5 bases). V shed 2 bases and J shed 1 base, with 11 bases lying between them. The length of the CDR3 is 15 residues. The germline gives CDR1 KGHSH, CDR2 LQKENI.

The CDR3 nucleotides are TGTGCCAGCAGTCAGACGAGGAATGAGCAGTTCTTC. Protein: CASSQTRNEQFF. The chain recombines TRBV28 with TRBJ2-1; D gene uncertain. The CDR3 runs 12 residues. V lost 5 bases to trimming and J lost 7 bases, with 9 bases between them. Germline V gene data show CDR1 as MDHEN and CDR2 as SYDVKM. The complete variable domain, with remaining parts taken from reference TRBV28 and TRBJ2-1, reads DVKVTQSSRYLVKRTGEKVFLECVQDMDHENMFWYRQDPGLGLRLIYFSYDVKMKEKGDIPEGYSVSREKKERFSLILESASTNQTSMYLCASSQTRNEQFFGPGTRLTVL.

The CDR3 bases are TGCGCCAGCAGGCAGGGATCCTACGAGCAGTACTTC. Residues: CASRQGSYEQYF. This chain uses TRBV10-2 with TRBJ2-7; possibly TRBD1 for D (5 bases). The length of the CDR3 is 12 residues. V was cut by 6 bases and J by 1 base, with 7 bases left in between. Germline lookup yields CDR1 WSHSY and CDR2 SAAADI.

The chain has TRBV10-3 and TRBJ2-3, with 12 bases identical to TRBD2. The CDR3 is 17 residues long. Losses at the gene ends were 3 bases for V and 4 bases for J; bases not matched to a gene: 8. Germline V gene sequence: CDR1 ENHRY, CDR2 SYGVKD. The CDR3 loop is CAISDFTSGRSADTQYF. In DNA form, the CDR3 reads TGTGCCATCAGTGATTTTACTAGCGGGAGGTCGGCAGATACGCAGTATTTT.

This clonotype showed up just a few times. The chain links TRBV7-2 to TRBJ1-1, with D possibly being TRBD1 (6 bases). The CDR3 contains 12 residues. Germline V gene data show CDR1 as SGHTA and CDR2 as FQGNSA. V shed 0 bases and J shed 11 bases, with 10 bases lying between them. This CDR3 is CASSLAPGAAFF. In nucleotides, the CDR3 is TGTGCCAGCAGCTTAGCGCCGGGGGCGGCTTTCTTT. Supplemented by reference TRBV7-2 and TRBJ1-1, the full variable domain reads GAGVSQSPSNKVTEKGKDVELRCDPISGHTALYWYRQSLGQGLEFLIYFQGNSAPDKSGLPSDRFSAERTGGSVSTLTIQRTQQEDSAVYLCASSLAPGAAFFGQGTRLTVV.